Many counts were recorded for the clone carrying this T cell receptor (beta chain). Antigen unknown. This table comes from immunoSEQ multiplex PCR, and its TCRdb copy is limited to in-frame clones, with some not included. The profile covers tens of thousands of clones, none occurring a single time. This CDR3 comprises 14 residues. V trimming: 5 bases; J trimming: 2 bases; junction bases outside the gene matches: 2. From germline, CDR1 is SGHTA and CDR2 FQGTGA. This sample was included in a study of T cells after posttransplantation cyclophosphamide. Study-wide findings and caveats: TRB clonality was highly associated with recipient CMV seropositivity and reactivation. Later post-transplant blood repertoires were often dominated by donor CD8+ memory clones.

The TCR was taken from a man aged 40-50 years in good health, CMV-negative, and a related stem cell transplant donor. Specimen: PBMCs. The V gene is TRBV7-3, the J gene TRBJ1-4, with 7 positions matching TRBD1. For the CDR3, the DNA is TGTGCCAGCAGCCCGACAGGGACTAATGAAAAACTGTTTTTT. Its translation: CASSPTGTNEKLFF.